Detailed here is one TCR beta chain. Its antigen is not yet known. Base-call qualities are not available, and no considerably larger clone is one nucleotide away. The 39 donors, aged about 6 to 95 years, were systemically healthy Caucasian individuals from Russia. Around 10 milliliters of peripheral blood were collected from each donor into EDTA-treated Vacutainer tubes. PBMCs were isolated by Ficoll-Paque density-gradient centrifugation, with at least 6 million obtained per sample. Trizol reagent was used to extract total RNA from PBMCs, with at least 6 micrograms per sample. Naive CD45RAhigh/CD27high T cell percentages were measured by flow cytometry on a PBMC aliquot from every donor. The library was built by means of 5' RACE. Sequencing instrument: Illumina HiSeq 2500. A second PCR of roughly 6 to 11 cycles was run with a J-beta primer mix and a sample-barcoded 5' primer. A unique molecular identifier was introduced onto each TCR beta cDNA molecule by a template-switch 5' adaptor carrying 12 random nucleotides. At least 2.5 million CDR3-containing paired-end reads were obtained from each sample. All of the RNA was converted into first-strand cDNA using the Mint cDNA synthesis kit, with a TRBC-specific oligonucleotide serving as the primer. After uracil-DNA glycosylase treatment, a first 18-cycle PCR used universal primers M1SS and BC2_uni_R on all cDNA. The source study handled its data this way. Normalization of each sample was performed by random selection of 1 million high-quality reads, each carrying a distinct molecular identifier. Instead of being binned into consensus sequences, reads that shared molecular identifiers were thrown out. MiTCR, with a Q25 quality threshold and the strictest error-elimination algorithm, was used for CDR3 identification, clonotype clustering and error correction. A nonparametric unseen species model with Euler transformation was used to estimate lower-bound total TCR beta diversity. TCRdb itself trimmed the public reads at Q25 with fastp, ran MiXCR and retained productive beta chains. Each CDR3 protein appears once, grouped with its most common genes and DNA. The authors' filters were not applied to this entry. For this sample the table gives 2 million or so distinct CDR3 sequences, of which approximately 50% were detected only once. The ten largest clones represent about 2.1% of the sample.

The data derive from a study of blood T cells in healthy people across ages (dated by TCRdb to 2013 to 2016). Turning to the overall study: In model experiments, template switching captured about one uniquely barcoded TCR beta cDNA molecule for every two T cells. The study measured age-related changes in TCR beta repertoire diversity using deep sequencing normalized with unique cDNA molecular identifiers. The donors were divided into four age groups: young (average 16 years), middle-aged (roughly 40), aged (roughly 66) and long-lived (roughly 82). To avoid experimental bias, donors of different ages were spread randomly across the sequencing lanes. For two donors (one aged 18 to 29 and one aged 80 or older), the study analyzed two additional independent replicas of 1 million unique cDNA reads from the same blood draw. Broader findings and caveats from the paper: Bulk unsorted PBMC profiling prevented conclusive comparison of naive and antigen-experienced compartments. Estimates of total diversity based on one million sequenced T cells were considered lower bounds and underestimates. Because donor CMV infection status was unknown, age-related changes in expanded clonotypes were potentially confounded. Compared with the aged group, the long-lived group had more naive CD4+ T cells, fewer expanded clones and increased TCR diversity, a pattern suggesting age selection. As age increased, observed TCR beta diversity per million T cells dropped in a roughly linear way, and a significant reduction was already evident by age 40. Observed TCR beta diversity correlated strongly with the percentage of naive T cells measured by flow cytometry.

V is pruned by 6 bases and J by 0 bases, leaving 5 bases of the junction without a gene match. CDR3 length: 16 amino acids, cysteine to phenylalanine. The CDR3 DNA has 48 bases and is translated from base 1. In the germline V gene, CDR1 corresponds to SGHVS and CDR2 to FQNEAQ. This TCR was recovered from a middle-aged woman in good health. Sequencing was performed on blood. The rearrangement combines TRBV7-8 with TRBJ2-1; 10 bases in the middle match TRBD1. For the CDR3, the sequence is CASRPDRGPSYNEQFF. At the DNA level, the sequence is TGTGCCAGCAGACCCGACAGGGGGCCCTCCTACAATGAGCAGTTCTTC.